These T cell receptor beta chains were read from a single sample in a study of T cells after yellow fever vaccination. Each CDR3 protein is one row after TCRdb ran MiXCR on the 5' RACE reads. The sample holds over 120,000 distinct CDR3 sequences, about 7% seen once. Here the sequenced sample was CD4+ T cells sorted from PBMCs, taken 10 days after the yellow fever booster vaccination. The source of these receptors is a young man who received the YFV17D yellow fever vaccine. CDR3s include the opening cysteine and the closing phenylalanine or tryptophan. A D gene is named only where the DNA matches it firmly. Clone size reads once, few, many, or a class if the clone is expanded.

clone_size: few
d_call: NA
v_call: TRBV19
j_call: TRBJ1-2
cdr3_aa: CASSVPGEGYTF
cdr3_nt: TGTGCCAGTAGTGTCCCCGGGGAAGGCTACACCTTC

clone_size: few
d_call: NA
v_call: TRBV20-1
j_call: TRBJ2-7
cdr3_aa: CSASPGTYEQYF
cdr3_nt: TGCAGTGCTAGTCCGGGAACCTACGAGCAGTACTTC

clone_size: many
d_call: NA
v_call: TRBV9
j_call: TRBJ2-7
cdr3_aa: CASSARSGAGEQYF
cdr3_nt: TGTGCCAGCAGCGCTCGGTCAGGGGCAGGTGAGCAGTACTTC

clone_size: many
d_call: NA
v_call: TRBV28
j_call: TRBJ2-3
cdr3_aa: CASETPGPPTDTQYF
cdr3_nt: TGTGCCAGCGAGACTCCGGGACCACCCACAGATACGCAGTATTTT

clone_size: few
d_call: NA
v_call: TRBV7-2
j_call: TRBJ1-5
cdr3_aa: CASSLTGNQPQHF
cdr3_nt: TGTGCCAGCAGCTTAACCGGGAATCAGCCCCAGCATTTT

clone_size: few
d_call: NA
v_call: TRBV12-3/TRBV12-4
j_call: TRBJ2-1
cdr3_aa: CASRSFGLPVANEQFF
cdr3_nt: TGTGCCAGCAGATCGTTTGGCCTACCTGTTGCCAATGAGCAGTTCTTC

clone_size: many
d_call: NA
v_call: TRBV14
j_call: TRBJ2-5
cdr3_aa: CASSLRVTQETQYF
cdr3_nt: TGTGCCAGCAGCCTGCGCGTTACCCAAGAGACCCAGTACTTC

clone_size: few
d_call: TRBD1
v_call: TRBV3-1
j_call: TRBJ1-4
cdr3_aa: CASSPPRGGGYEKLFF
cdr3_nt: TGTGCCAGCAGCCCTCCCCGGGGAGGGGGCTACGAAAAACTGTTTTTT

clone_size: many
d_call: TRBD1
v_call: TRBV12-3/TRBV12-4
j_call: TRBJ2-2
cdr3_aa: CASTRQGANTGELFF
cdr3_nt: TGTGCCAGCACAAGACAGGGAGCGAACACCGGGGAGCTGTTTTTT

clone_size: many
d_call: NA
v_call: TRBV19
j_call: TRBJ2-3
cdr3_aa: CASSAARNKVDTQYF
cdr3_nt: TGTGCCAGTAGTGCGGCACGAAATAAAGTAGATACGCAGTATTTT